Given below is one T cell receptor (beta chain) in context. Antigen specificity is unknown. From germline, CDR1 is MNHEY and CDR2 SMNVEV (reference sequence). The CDR3 length is 15 residues. Trimming removed 4 bases at V and 4 bases at J, with 16 bases between. This entry comes from a study of cytomegalovirus exposure and HLA in healthy donors. About the study: The same platform as the roughly 700 first-cohort repertoires was used for the 110 or so validation repertoires, a later analysis reported.

Notes on the study in general: Cytomegalovirus status was reportedly diagnosed by the classifier with high specificity and sensitivity. In vitro experiments confirmed that three CMV-associated chains were specific for CMV antigens. Investigators reported 164 TCR beta chains as tied to cytomegalovirus.

Clones were sequenced by immunoSEQ multiplex PCR, and TCRdb holds only the in-frame ones, with some missing. The sample has 150,000 or so clones; 85% to 90% are singletons. Sequences were obtained from PBMCs. The chain has TRBV27 and TRBJ2-5; D perhaps matches TRBD1 (5 bases). The receptor was isolated from a woman younger than 35 in good health and CMV-seropositive. CDR3 sequence: CASSSRRLGPETQYF. The CDR3, as DNA: TGTGCCAGCAGTTCAAGGAGACTGGGGCCAGAGACCCAGTACTTC.